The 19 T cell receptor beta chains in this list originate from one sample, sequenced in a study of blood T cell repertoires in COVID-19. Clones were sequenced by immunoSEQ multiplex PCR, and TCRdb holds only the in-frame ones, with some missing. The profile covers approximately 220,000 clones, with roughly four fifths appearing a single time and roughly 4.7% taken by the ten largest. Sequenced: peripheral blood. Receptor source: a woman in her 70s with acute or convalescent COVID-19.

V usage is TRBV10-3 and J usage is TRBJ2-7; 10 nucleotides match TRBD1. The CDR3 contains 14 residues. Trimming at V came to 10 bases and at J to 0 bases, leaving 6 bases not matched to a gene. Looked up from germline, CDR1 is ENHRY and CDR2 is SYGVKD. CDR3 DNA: TGTGCCACCCGGACAGGGGGGAGCTCCTACGAGCAGTACTTC. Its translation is CATRTGGSSYEQYF.

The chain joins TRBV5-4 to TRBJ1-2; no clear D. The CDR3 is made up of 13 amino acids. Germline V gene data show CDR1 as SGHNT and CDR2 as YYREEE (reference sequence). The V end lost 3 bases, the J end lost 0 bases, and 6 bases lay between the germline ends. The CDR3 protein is CASSSTANYGYTF. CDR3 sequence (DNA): TGTGCCAGCAGCTCCACAGCTAACTATGGCTACACCTTC.

The CDR3 spells CASSSVGGPNEKLFF. The CDR3 DNA reads as TGTGCCAGCAGCTCAGTCGGGGGGCCAAATGAAAAACTGTTTTTT. V gene TRBV7-9 combines with J gene TRBJ1-4, with a possible D match to TRBD1 (6 bases). V was trimmed by 4 bases and J by 5 bases, leaving 14 bases between them. The CDR3 covers 15 residues. The germline V gene has CDR1 SEHNR and CDR2 FQNEAQ (reference sequence).

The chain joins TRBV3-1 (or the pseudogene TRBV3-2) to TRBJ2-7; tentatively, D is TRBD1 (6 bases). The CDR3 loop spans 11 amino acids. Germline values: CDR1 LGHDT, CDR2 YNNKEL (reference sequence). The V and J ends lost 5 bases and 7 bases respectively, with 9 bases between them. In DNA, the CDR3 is TGTGCCAGCAGCATAAGGGGGGAGCAGTACTTC. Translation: CASSIRGEQYF.

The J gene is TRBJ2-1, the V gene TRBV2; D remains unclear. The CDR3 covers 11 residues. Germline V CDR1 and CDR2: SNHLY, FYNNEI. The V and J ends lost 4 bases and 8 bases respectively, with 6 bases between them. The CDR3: CASSVGHEQFF. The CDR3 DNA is TGTGCCAGCAGTGTTGGGCATGAGCAGTTCTTC.

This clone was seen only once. In DNA, the CDR3 is TGTGCCAGCAGCTTAGGACAGGGGCTCTCTGGAAACACCATATATTTT. Translated: CASSLGQGLSGNTIYF. The chain employs TRBV7-6 and TRBJ1-3, with 8 bases lining up with TRBD1. The trim removed 1 base at V and 0 bases at J, leaving 2 bases unmatched. Per germline, CDR1 SGHVS and CDR2 FNYEAQ. The CDR3 is made up of 16 amino acids.

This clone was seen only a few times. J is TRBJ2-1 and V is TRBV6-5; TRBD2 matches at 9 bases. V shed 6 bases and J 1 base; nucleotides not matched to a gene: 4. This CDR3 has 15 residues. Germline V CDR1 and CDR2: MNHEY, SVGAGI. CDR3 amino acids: CASRERGVSYNEQFF. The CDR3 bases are TGTGCCAGCAGGGAGCGGGGGGTATCCTACAATGAGCAGTTCTTC.

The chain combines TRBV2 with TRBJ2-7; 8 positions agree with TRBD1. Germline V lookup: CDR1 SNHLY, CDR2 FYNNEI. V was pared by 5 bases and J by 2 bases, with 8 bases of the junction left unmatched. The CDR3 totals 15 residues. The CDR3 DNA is TGTGCCAGCAGTTTGGTGGGACAGGACACCTACGAGCAGTACTTC. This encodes CASSLVGQDTYEQYF.

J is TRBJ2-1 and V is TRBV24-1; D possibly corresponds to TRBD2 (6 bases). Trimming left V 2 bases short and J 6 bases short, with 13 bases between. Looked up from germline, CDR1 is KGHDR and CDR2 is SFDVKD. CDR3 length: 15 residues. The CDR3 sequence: CATSDYRTNTNEQFF. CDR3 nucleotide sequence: TGTGCCACCAGTGATTACAGGACTAATACCAATGAGCAGTTCTTC.

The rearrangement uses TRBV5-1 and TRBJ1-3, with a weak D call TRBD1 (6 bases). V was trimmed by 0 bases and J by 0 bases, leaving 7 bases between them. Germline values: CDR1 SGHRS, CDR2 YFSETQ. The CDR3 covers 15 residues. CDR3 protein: CASSLGTDSGNTIYF. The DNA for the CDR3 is TGCGCCAGCAGCTTGGGGACAGACTCTGGAAACACCATATATTTT.

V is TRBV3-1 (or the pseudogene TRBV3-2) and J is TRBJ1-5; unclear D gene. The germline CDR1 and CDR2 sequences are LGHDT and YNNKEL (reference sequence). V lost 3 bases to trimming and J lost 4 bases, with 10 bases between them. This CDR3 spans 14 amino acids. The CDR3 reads CASSQGGLNQPQHF. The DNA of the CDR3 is TGTGCCAGCAGCCAGGGAGGGCTGAATCAGCCCCAGCATTTT.

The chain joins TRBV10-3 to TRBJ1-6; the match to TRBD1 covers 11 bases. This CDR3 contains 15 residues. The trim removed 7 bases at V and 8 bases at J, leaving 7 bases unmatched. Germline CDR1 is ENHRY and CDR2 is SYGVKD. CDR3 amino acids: CAINKGQGEDSPLHF. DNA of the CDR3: TGTGCCATCAACAAGGGACAGGGGGAAGATTCACCCCTCCACTTT.

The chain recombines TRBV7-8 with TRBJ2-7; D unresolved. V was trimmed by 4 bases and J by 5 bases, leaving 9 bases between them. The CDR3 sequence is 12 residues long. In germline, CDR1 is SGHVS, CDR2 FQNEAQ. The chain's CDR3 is CASSSNSDEQYF. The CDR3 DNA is TGTGCCAGCAGCTCTAATTCCGACGAGCAGTACTTC.

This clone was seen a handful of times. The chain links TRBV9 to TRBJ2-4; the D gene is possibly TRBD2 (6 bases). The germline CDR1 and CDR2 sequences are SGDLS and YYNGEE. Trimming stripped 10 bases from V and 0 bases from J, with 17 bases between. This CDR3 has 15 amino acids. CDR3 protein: CASNLGGSAKNIQYF. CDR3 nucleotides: TGTGCCTCTAATTTGGGGGGTTCAGCCAAAAACATTCAGTACTTC.

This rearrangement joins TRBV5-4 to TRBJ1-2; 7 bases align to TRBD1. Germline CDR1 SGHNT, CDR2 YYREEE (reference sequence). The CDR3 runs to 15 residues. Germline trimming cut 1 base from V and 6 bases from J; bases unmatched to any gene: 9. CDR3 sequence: CASSLRETGFHGYTF. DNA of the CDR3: TGTGCCAGCAGCTTGAGGGAGACAGGGTTCCATGGCTACACCTTC.

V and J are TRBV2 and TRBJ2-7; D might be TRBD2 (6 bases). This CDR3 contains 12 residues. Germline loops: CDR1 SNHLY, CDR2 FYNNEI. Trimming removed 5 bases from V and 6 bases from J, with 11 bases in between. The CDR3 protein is CASSSGGSEQYF. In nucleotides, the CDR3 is TGTGCCAGCAGTTCCGGGGGATCCGAGCAGTACTTC.

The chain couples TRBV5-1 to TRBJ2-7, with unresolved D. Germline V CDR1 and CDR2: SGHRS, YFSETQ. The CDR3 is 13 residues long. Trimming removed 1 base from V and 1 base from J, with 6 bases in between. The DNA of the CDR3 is TGCGCCAGCAGCTTGCACACATCCTACGAGCAGTACTTC. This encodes CASSLHTSYEQYF.

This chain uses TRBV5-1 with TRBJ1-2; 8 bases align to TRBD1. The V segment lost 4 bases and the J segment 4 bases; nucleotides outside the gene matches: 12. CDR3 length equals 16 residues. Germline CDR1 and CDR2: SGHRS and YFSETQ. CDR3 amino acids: CASSPGTDRAIYGYTF. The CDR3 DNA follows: TGCGCCAGCAGCCCCGGAACGGACAGGGCCATCTATGGCTACACCTTC.

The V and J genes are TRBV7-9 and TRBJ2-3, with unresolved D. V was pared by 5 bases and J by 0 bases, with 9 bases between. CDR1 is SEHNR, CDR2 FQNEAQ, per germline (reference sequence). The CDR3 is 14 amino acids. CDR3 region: CASSRVESTDTQYF. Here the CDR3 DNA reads TGTGCCAGCAGCCGAGTAGAAAGCACAGATACGCAGTATTTT. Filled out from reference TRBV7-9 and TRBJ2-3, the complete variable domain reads DTGVSQNPRHKITKRGQNVTFRCDPISEHNRLYWYRQTLGQGPEFLTYFQNEAQLEKSRLLSDRFSAERPKGSFSTLEIQRTEQGDSAMYLCASSRVESTDTQYFGPGTRLTVL.